The next 25 T cell receptor beta chains were all read from a single sample in a study of blood T cell repertoires in COVID-19. The method was immunoSEQ multiplex PCR; TCRdb's version includes in-frame clones alone and lacks a portion of them. The sample has roughly 60,000 clones, 84% seen once. The sample comprised peripheral blood. Receptors originate from a man older than 75 with COVID-19, enrolled during active disease.

Only one count was recorded for this clone. The chain links TRBV27 to TRBJ2-7; the D gene is possibly TRBD1 (5 bases). Per germline, CDR1 MNHEY and CDR2 SMNVEV (reference sequence). Trimming left V 4 bases short and J 0 bases short, with 13 bases between. The CDR3 runs 15 residues. The CDR3 coding sequence is TGTGCCAGCAGTTCCAGGGTATCCAGCTCCTACGAGCAGTACGTC. Translated: CASSSRVSSSYEQYV.

A few counts support this clone. This sequence joins TRBV9 and TRBJ2-2; a possible D gene is TRBD2 (7 bases). V lost 0 bases and J 5 bases, leaving 11 bases between the germline ends. Germline V CDR1 and CDR2: SGDLS, YYNGEE. The CDR3 extends over 15 amino acids. CDR3 protein: CASSVEGGFTGELFF. The CDR3 DNA is TGTGCCAGCAGCGTAGAGGGGGGGTTTACCGGGGAGCTGTTTTTT.

The chain combines TRBV24-1 with TRBJ2-5; TRBD1 matches at 11 bases. This CDR3 contains 16 residues. V lost 4 bases and J lost 5; bases outside the gene matches: 8. Germline V gene sequence: CDR1 KGHDR, CDR2 SFDVKD. DNA of the CDR3: TGTGCCACCAGTGAATCCGGGACAGGGGGAGGGGAGACCCAGTACTTC. Its protein is CATSESGTGGGETQYF.

The genes are TRBV20-1 and TRBJ2-1; D not resolved. Trimming left V 3 bases short and J 10 bases short, with 10 bases between. The CDR3 loop spans 11 amino acids. CDR1 and CDR2 from the germline V gene are DFQATT and SNEGSKA (reference sequence). CDR3: CSARGLGEQFF. The CDR3 bases are TGCAGTGCTAGGGGCCTTGGGGAGCAGTTCTTC.

The chain is built from TRBV18 and TRBJ1-1, with D possibly being TRBD1 (5 bases). V shed 4 bases and J shed 2 bases, with 8 bases lying between them. CDR1 and CDR2 from the germline V gene are KGHSH and LQKENI. This CDR3 is 13 amino acids long. CDR3 in amino acids: CASSQQANTEAFF. The CDR3 bases are TGTGCCAGCTCACAACAGGCAAACACTGAAGCTTTCTTT.

This chain joins TRBV6-5 and TRBJ2-1; 7 positions match TRBD1. V was pared by 7 bases and J by 4 bases, with 10 bases of the junction left unmatched. Germline V lookup: CDR1 MNHEY, CDR2 SVGAGI. The length of the CDR3 is 15 residues. This CDR3 is CASTFGAGGYNEQFF. The CDR3 DNA is TGTGCCAGCACGTTTGGGGCAGGGGGATACAATGAGCAGTTCTTC.

The chain is built from TRBV27 and TRBJ1-1; 8 nucleotides line up with TRBD1. The V gene end was trimmed by 10 bases and the J gene end by 0 bases; junction bases not matched to a gene: 13. The CDR3 is 16 residues long. The germline V gene has CDR1 MNHEY and CDR2 SMNVEV (reference sequence). The CDR3 is CATWLPQQGVNTEAFF. The CDR3 DNA follows: TGTGCCACCTGGCTACCTCAACAGGGGGTGAACACTGAAGCTTTCTTT.

The V call is TRBV10-1, the J call TRBJ2-7; the D is unclear. Germline CDR1 is WNHNN and CDR2 is SYGVQD (reference sequence). Trimming took off 5 bases at V and 1 base at J, with 12 bases between the two ends. The CDR3 is 14 amino acids. The CDR3 nucleotides read TGCGCCAGCAGTCGACTGTTTAGTTCCTACGAGCAGTACGTC. Protein: CASSRLFSSYEQYV.

Only one count was recorded for this clone. This chain uses TRBV6-5 with TRBJ2-3; a weak D match, TRBD2 (5 bases). Germline V gene sequence: CDR1 MNHEY, CDR2 SVGAGI. Trimming shortened V by 6 bases and J by 2 bases, and 12 bases separated the two germline ends. The CDR3 has 14 residues. The CDR3 sequence: CASRAVRDTDTQYF. For the CDR3, the DNA is TGTGCCAGCAGGGCGGTACGGGACACAGATACGCAGTATTTT.

The V gene is TRBV27, the J gene TRBJ2-2; the D is unclear. V was pared by 2 bases and J by 4 bases, with 11 bases between. The CDR3 has 15 amino acids. Germline CDR1 reads MNHEY; CDR2 reads SMNVEV (reference sequence). The CDR3 loop reads CASSLMSTTTGELFF. Written as DNA, the CDR3 is TGTGCCAGCAGTTTAATGTCCACTACCACCGGGGAGCTGTTTTTT.

The sample holds one count of this clone. The chain joins TRBV9 to TRBJ1-1; no clear D. The germline V gene has CDR1 SGDLS and CDR2 YYNGEE. Deletions cut 3 bases from V and 4 bases from J, with 7 bases between. The length of the CDR3 is 12 residues. The CDR3 is CASSAGVTEAFF. CDR3 bases: TGTGCCAGCAGCGCCGGTGTCACTGAAGCTTTCTTT.

The chain has TRBV6-2 or TRBV6-3 and TRBJ2-1; D possibly corresponds to TRBD2 (5 bases). The germline V gene has CDR1 MNHEY and CDR2 SVGEGT. This CDR3 comprises 12 residues. Deletions cut 2 bases from V and 9 bases from J, with 8 bases between. The CDR3 reads CASSYERTEQFF. The CDR3 region has the DNA TGTGCCAGCAGTTACGAGCGGACTGAGCAGTTCTTC.

The rearrangement uses TRBV6-2 or TRBV6-3 and TRBJ1-5, with D tentatively TRBD1 (5 bases). Germline loops: CDR1 MNHEY, CDR2 SVGEGT. Trimming removed 2 bases at V and 3 bases at J, with 8 bases between. The CDR3 is 14 residues long. The CDR3 region is CASSYRGNNQPQHF. The CDR3, as DNA: TGTGCCAGCAGTTACCGGGGGAACAATCAGCCCCAGCATTTT.

Notes on this clone: The sample carries other DNA sequences with the same CDR3. Written as DNA, the CDR3 is TGTGCCAGTAGGAGACAGGGGGCGAGCAATCAGCCCCAGCATTTT. Translation gives CASRRQGASNQPQHF. This chain uses TRBV19 with TRBJ1-5; 10 positions agree with TRBD1. The CDR3 extends over 15 amino acids. CDR1 and CDR2 (germline): LNHDA, SQIVND (reference sequence). Trimming removed 6 bases from V and 1 base from J; junction bases left unmatched: 3. The whole variable domain, filled in from reference TRBV19 and TRBJ1-5, reads DGGITQSPKYLFRKEGQNVTLSCEQNLNHDAMYWYRQDPGQGLRLIYYSQIVNDFQKGDIAEGYSVSREKKESFPLTVTSAQKNPTAFYLCASRRQGASNQPQHFGDGTRLSIL.

CDR3 bases: TGTGCCAGCAGTAAATATGGGACTTACACAGATACGCAGTATTTT. Translating it yields CASSKYGTYTDTQYF. This chain connects TRBV6-2 or TRBV6-3 to TRBJ2-3; D is perhaps TRBD2 (6 bases). Trimming cost V 5 bases and J 2 bases, with 14 bases left between them. Germline V gene sequence: CDR1 MNHEY, CDR2 SVGEGT. The CDR3 runs to 15 residues.

The CDR3 coding sequence is TGTGCCAGCAGGGAGGTTTTCTCCTACGAGCAGTACTTC. Amino acid sequence: CASREVFSYEQYF. The chain combines TRBV6-5 with TRBJ2-7, with a tentative D call TRBD2 (5 bases). The CDR3 contains 13 residues. The V end was cut by 6 bases, the J end by 0 bases, with 9 bases between. Germline lookup yields CDR1 MNHEY and CDR2 SVGAGI.

As concerns this clone: Other nucleotide sequences from this sample produce the same CDR3. The rearrangement joins TRBV6-5 to TRBJ1-3; perhaps TRBD1 as D (5 bases). Per the germline V gene, CDR1 is MNHEY and CDR2 is SVGAGI. The ends were cut back, 2 bases at V and 3 bases at J, with 8 bases in the middle. CDR3 length: 14 residues. The CDR3 region is CASSYDSSGNTIYF. As DNA, the CDR3 is TGTGCCAGCAGTTACGACAGTAGTGGAAACACCATATATTTT.

The rearrangement links TRBV11-3 to TRBJ2-1, with 8 nucleotides matching TRBD2. CDR3 length: 15 residues. The germline gives CDR1 SGHNT, CDR2 YENEEA. V shed 1 base and J 2 bases; nucleotides not matched to a gene: 1. The DNA of the CDR3 is TGTGCCAGCAGCTTAGCGGGGGGGCCCTACAATGAGCAGTTCTTC. Translated, it gives CASSLAGGPYNEQFF.

J is TRBJ1-5 and V is TRBV5-1; 9 bases match TRBD1. V shed 3 bases, J shed 6 bases, and the junction held 7 bases outside the gene matches. In germline, CDR1 is SGHRS, CDR2 YFSETQ. The CDR3 is 15 amino acids. CDR3 in DNA: TGCGCCAGCAGCTCGACAGGGGGGGGCAGTCAGCCCCAGCATTTT. This gives the protein CASSSTGGGSQPQHF. Filled out from reference TRBV5-1 and TRBJ1-5, the complete variable domain reads KAGVTQTPRYLIKTRGQQVTLSCSPISGHRSVSWYQQTPGQGLQFLFEYFSETQRNKGNFPGRFSGRQFSNSRSEMNVSTLELGDSALYLCASSSTGGGSQPQHFGDGTRLSIL.

The J gene is TRBJ2-7, the V gene TRBV19; D remains unclear. Germline V gene lookup returns CDR1 LNHDA and CDR2 SQIVND (reference sequence). This CDR3 contains 13 residues. V shed 5 bases and J shed 3 bases, with 11 bases lying between them. The DNA of the CDR3 is TGTGCCAGTAGTGTGTTTTCGGGCTACGAGCAGTACTTC. Its protein is CASSVFSGYEQYF.

The chain couples TRBV7-9 to TRBJ1-5; 7 bases are shared with TRBD1. Germline trimming cut 3 bases from V and 1 base from J; bases unmatched to any gene: 0. The germline CDR1 and CDR2 sequences are SEHNR and FQNEAQ (reference sequence). This CDR3 has 14 amino acids. The CDR3 DNA reads as TGTGCCAGCAGCTTGACAGGGAGCAATCAGCCCCAGCATTTT. Amino acids: CASSLTGSNQPQHF.

The V and J genes are TRBV19 and TRBJ2-3; 10 bases map to TRBD2. This CDR3 spans 15 amino acids. Per germline, CDR1 LNHDA and CDR2 SQIVND (reference sequence). V shed 2 bases, J shed 4 bases, and the junction held 3 bases outside the gene matches. The CDR3 sequence is CASSISSGRADTQYF. The CDR3 DNA reads TGTGCCAGTAGTATATCCAGCGGGAGGGCAGATACGCAGTATTTT. The variable domain in full, with the rest retrieved from reference TRBV19 and TRBJ2-3, is DGGITQSPKYLFRKEGQNVTLSCEQNLNHDAMYWYRQDPGQGLRLIYYSQIVNDFQKGDIAEGYSVSREKKESFPLTVTSAQKNPTAFYLCASSISSGRADTQYFGPGTRLTVL.

This clone came up a few times. This chain uses TRBV14 with TRBJ1-6; 8 nucleotides match TRBD1. The germline CDR1 and CDR2 sequences are SGHDN and FVKESK. This CDR3 has 17 residues. V lost 3 bases to trimming and J lost 4 bases; unmatched junction nucleotides: 8. In DNA, the CDR3 is TGTGCCAGCAGCCATCAAGGACAGGGCGTGTATAATTCACCCCTCCACTTT. Translating it yields CASSHQGQGVYNSPLHF.

The V call is TRBV6-2 or TRBV6-3, the J call TRBJ1-5; TRBD1 is a possible D gene (6 bases). V dropped 5 bases and J dropped 6 bases, with 17 bases sitting between them. From germline, CDR1 is MNHEY and CDR2 SVGEGT. The length of the CDR3 is 15 residues. The CDR3 sequence is CASSRATGRGQPQHF. DNA of the CDR3: TGTGCCAGCAGTAGGGCCACAGGGCGAGGTCAGCCCCAGCATTTT.

V is TRBV6-5 and J is TRBJ1-4, with D hard to call. The CDR3 contains 14 residues. The ends were cut back, 6 bases at V and 6 bases at J, with 14 bases in the middle. Germline values: CDR1 MNHEY, CDR2 SVGAGI. CDR3 in DNA: TGTGCCAGCAGAGCGGGTCAATGGGATGAAAAACTGTTTTTT. This codes for CASRAGQWDEKLFF.